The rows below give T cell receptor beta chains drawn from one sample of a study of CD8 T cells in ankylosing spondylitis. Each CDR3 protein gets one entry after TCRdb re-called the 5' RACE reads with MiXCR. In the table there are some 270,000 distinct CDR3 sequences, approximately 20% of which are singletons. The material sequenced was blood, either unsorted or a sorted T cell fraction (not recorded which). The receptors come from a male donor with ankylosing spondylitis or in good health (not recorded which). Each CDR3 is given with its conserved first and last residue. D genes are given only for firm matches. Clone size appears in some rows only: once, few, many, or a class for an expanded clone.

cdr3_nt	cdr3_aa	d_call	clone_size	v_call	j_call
TGCAGCGTTCCTTATGGGGCCGGGACAGTTAATGGCTACACCTTC	CSVPYGAGTVNGYTF	TRBD1	-	TRBV29-1	TRBJ1-2
TGTGCCAGCAGCGCACCTAGCACCGAGCAGTTCTTC	CASSAPSTEQFF	-	many	TRBV4-2	TRBJ2-1
TGCAGCGTCCCCGGGGCAGCCAAAAACATTCAGTACTTC	CSVPGAAKNIQYF	-	-	TRBV29-1	TRBJ2-4
TGCAGCGTTGAAGATTCTCAAGAGACCCAGTACTTC	CSVEDSQETQYF	-	few	TRBV29-1	TRBJ2-5
TGTGCCAGCAGTTACCCTAGCGGGAGGGGGGGGTATGAGCAGTTCTTC	CASSYPSGRGGYEQFF	TRBD2	-	TRBV6-5	TRBJ2-1
TGCAGCGTTGATGGGGACGAGCAGTACTTC	CSVDGDEQYF	-	once	TRBV29-1	TRBJ2-7
TGTGCCAGCTCACAACGGGAGGGCTTAAGTTACAATGAGCAGTTCTTC	CASSQREGLSYNEQFF	TRBD2	-	TRBV18	TRBJ2-1
TGTGCCAGCAGCCAAGGACTTGATAGGAACACCGGGGAGCTGTTTTTT	CASSQGLDRNTGELFF	-	-	TRBV3-1	TRBJ2-2
TGCGCCAGCAGCCACGAACAAGAGACCCAGTACTTC	CASSHEQETQYF	-	-	TRBV4-1	TRBJ2-5
TGTGCCAGCAGGCGCCTTGGTGCAGTTGGAAACACCATATATTTT	CASRRLGAVGNTIYF	-	many	TRBV6-1	TRBJ1-3
TGTGCCAGCAGCTTGGGGCAGGAAACACTAGCGACTCACTCCTACAATGAGCAGTTCTTC	CASSLGQETLATHSYNEQFF	TRBD2	many	TRBV5-6	TRBJ2-1
TGTGCCAGCAGCTTAGGGGCCAAGGGACAGGGAGAAGCTTTCTTT	CASSLGAKGQGEAFF	TRBD1	-	TRBV7-8	TRBJ1-1
TGCGCCAGCAGCTTCGAGACTAGCGGGATCGGCTCCTACAATGAGCAGTTCTTC	CASSFETSGIGSYNEQFF	TRBD2	-	TRBV5-1	TRBJ2-1
TGTGCCAGCAGCCCGCTGACCTACATGAGCGGGTGGGCCTACGAGCAGTACTTC	CASSPLTYMSGWAYEQYF	-	-	TRBV14	TRBJ2-7
TGCGGTGCTAGAGATTTGAGCGGGAGCTCCTACAATGAGCAGTTCTTC	CGARDLSGSSYNEQFF	TRBD2	-	TRBV20-1	TRBJ2-1
TGTGCCAGCAGTGAACAGGGTCCGACGACCGACGAGCAGTACTTC	CASSEQGPTTDEQYF	-	few	TRBV6-1	TRBJ2-7
TGTGCCAGCAGTTTACTTCCGCAGGCTAGCGGGAGTGACAATGAGCAGTTCTTC	CASSLLPQASGSDNEQFF	TRBD2	many	TRBV12-3/TRBV12-4	TRBJ2-1
TGCAGTGCCCCTATGGGCGGGGGGGACACCGGGGAGCTGTTTTTT	CSAPMGGGDTGELFF	TRBD2	-	TRBV20-1	TRBJ2-2
TGCGCCAGCAGCTTCGGGGACAGGGCATCCTACGAGCAGTACTTC	CASSFGDRASYEQYF	TRBD1	-	TRBV5-1	TRBJ2-7
TGCAGCGTTGACGGGACTAGCGGGAGGGCCCAGGAGACCCAGTACTTC	CSVDGTSGRAQETQYF	TRBD2	many	TRBV29-1	TRBJ2-5
TGCAGTGCGAAAGTCTTCTCTAGCGATGATGAGCAGTTCTTC	CSAKVFSSDDEQFF	-	-	TRBV20-1	TRBJ2-1
TGCGCCAGCAGCCTGCGACAGGGAGTGAACACTGAAGCTTTCTTT	CASSLRQGVNTEAFF	TRBD1	-	TRBV4-1	TRBJ1-1
TGCGCCAGCAGCCAAGGGGAGTTCTACGAGCAGTACTTC	CASSQGEFYEQYF	-	many	TRBV4-1	TRBJ2-7
TGTGCCAGCAGCTTAGATGCCGGGTTCACAGATACGCAGTATTTT	CASSLDAGFTDTQYF	-	few	TRBV7-9	TRBJ2-3
TGTGCCAGCAGCAAAGGGGTGGACAACTACGAGCAGTACTTC	CASSKGVDNYEQYF	-	-	TRBV21-1	TRBJ2-7
TGTGCCAGCAGCGTAGTCCCGGGTCGCGACGAGCAGTACTTC	CASSVVPGRDEQYF	-	few	TRBV9	TRBJ2-7
TGTGCCAGCAGCCCCAGGCGGGTCGGGAGTGGGGACAATGAGCAGTTCTTC	CASSPRRVGSGDNEQFF	-	many	TRBV7-9	TRBJ2-1
TGTGCCAGCAGTGCGGATGGACTAGCGGGAGAGACCCAGTACTTC	CASSADGLAGETQYF	TRBD2	few	TRBV6-1	TRBJ2-5
TGCAGCGCTGAAGGCAGGGAGGCCTACGAGCAGTACTTC	CSAEGREAYEQYF	-	few	TRBV29-1	TRBJ2-7
TGCGCCAGCAGCCAAGAGCACAGACAGGGCGGCGCTGAAGCTTTCTTT	CASSQEHRQGGAEAFF	TRBD1	-	TRBV4-1	TRBJ1-1
TGTGCCAGCAACAATTTAGCGGGAACAAACACCGGGGAGCTGTTTTTT	CASNNLAGTNTGELFF	TRBD2	many	TRBV9	TRBJ2-2
TGCAGCGTTGGACCGACTGACAGGGGAGACACTGAAGCTTTCTTT	CSVGPTDRGDTEAFF	TRBD1	-	TRBV29-1	TRBJ1-1
TGCAGTGCTTATACCGGGACTAGCACAGAGCAGTACTTC	CSAYTGTSTEQYF	TRBD2	medium-sized	TRBV20-1	TRBJ2-7
TGCGCCAGCAGCCAAGTCGCGGTTGGTCCCGGGGAGCTGTTTTTT	CASSQVAVGPGELFF	-	few	TRBV4-1	TRBJ2-2
TGTGCCAGCAGCTTTCCCATAGCCCCCAATGAGCAGTTCTTC	CASSFPIAPNEQFF	-	few	TRBV11-2	TRBJ2-1
TGTGCCAGCAGTCACCGGGACAGTTACAATGAGCAGTTCTTC	CASSHRDSYNEQFF	TRBD1	-	TRBV12-3/TRBV12-4	TRBJ2-1
TGCGCCAGCAGCCAAGTTCTCGGCGGTCCGTACTACGAGCAGTACTTC	CASSQVLGGPYYEQYF	-	-	TRBV4-1	TRBJ2-7
TGCGCCAGCAGCCAAGGCGTCCGGGACCTCTCCGAGCAGTACTTC	CASSQGVRDLSEQYF	-	-	TRBV4-3	TRBJ2-7
TGCGCCAGCAGCGCCCGGGACGATCGTGAAGCTTTCTTT	CASSARDDREAFF	-	many	TRBV4-1	TRBJ1-1
TGTGCCAGTAGGACAGCGATGAACACTGAAGCTTTCTTT	CASRTAMNTEAFF	-	-	TRBV25-1	TRBJ1-1
TGCAGCGTTGTTGGTCCGTGGACAGGGCATAAAGAACAAGAGACCCAGTACTTC	CSVVGPWTGHKEQETQYF	TRBD1	-	TRBV29-1	TRBJ2-5
TGTGCCAGCAGCGTCGGCGGGACTACATACAACGTGGGCTACACCTTC	CASSVGGTTYNVGYTF	-	few	TRBV9	TRBJ1-2
TGCAGTGCTAGGCCAGGGGGCTATGGCTACACCTTC	CSARPGGYGYTF	TRBD1	few	TRBV20-1	TRBJ1-2
TGCGCCAGCAGCTTTCCCATGGAAGGTGGCTGGGAGCTCTACGAGCAGTACTTC	CASSFPMEGGWELYEQYF	-	-	TRBV5-1	TRBJ2-7
TGTGCCAGCAGCTTGGATAGCGGAGGGACCACAGATACGCAGTATTTT	CASSLDSGGTTDTQYF	-	few	TRBV5-6	TRBJ2-3
TGTGCCATCAGTGAGTCAACGGGACAGGGAACGAACACCGGGGAGCTGTTTTTT	CAISESTGQGTNTGELFF	TRBD1	few	TRBV10-3	TRBJ2-2